This T cell receptor (beta chain) was observed in a study of blood T cell repertoires in COVID-19. This clone showed up just a few times. Authors' analysis steps: From reference gene primer amplification, estimates of nucleated cell counts were derived. Clones were sequenced by immunoSEQ multiplex PCR, and TCRdb holds only the in-frame ones, with some missing. V and J calls plus clone size are reproduced from that table; the DNA served to infer D and trimming. Among 300,000 to 400,000 clones listed, roughly 85% were seen once. There are 13 residues in the CDR3. The germline CDR1 and CDR2 sequences are SNHLY and FYNNEI. The ends were cut back, 7 bases at V and 10 bases at J, with 14 bases in the middle.

This receptor was obtained from a human donor in a cohort sampled during active COVID-19. The V and J genes are TRBV2 and TRBJ1-6, with no clear D. The sequencing input was peripheral blood. The CDR3 reads CASIGVVVSPLHF. Written as DNA, the CDR3 is TGTGCCAGCATCGGGGTAGTAGTGTCACCCCTCCACTTT.